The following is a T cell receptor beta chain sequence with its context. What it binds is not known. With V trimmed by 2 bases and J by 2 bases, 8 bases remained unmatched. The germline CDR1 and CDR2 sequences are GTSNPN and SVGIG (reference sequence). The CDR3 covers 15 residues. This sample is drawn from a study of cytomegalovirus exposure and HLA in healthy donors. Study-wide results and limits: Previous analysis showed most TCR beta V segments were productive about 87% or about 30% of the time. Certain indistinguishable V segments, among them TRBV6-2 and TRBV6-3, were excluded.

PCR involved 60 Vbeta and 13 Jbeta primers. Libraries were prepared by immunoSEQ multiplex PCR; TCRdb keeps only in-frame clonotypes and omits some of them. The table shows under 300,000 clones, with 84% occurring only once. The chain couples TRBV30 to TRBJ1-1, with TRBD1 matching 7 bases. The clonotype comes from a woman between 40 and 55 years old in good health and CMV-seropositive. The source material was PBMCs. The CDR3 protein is CAWSFRGQINTEAFF. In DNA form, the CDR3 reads TGTGCCTGGAGTTTTAGGGGACAGATAAACACTGAAGCTTTCTTT.